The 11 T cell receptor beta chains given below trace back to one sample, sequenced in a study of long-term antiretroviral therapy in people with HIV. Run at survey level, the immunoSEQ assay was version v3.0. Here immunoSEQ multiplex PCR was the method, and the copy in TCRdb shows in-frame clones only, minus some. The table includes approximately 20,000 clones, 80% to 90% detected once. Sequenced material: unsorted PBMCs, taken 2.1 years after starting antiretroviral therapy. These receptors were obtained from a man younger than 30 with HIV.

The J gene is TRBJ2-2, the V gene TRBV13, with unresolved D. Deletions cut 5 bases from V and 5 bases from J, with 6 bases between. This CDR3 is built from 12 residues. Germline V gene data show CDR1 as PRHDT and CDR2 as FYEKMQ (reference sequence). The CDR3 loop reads CASSRNTGELFF. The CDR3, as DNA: TGTGCCAGCAGCCGAAATACCGGGGAGCTGTTTTTT.

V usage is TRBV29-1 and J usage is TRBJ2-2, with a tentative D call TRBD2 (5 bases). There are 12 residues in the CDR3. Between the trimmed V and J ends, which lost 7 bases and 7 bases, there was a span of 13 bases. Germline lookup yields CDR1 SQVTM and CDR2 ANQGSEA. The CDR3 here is CSAGLLSGELFF. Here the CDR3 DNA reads TGCAGCGCAGGACTGTTGAGCGGGGAGCTGTTTTTT.

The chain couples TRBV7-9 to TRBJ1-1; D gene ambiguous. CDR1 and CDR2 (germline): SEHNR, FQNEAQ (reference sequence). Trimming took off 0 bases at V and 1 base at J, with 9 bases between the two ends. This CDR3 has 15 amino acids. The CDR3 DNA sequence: TGTGCCAGCAGCTTAGCCCTCGACCCGAACACTGAAGCTTTCTTT. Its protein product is CASSLALDPNTEAFF.

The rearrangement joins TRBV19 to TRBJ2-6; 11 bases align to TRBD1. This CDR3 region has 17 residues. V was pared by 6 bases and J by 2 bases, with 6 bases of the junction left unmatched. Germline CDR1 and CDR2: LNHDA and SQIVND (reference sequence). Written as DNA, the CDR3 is TGTGCCAGTAGGCCGGACAGGGGGCCCCCTGGGGCCAACGTCCTGACTTTC. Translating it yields CASRPDRGPPGANVLTF.

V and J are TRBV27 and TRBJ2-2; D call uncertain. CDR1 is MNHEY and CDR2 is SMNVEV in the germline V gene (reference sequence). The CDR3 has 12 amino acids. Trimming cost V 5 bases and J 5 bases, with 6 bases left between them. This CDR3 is CASSPPTGELFF. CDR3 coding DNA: TGTGCCAGCAGTCCTCCGACCGGGGAGCTGTTTTTT.

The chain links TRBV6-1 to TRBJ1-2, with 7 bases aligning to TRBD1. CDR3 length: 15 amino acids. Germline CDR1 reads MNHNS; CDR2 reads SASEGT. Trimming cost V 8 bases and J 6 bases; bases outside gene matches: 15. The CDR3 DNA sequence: TGTGCCAGCCTTTCTCTGTCCGGGACAGTAAATGGCTACACCTTC. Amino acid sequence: CASLSLSGTVNGYTF.

The CDR3 region is CASSTRTGDQPQHF. The CDR3 nucleotides are TGTGCCAGCAGCACCCGGACAGGGGATCAGCCCCAGCATTTT. This chain connects TRBV7-2 to TRBJ1-5, with 9 bases that match TRBD1. Germline V CDR1 and CDR2: SGHTA, FQGNSA. The CDR3 is made up of 14 amino acids. Trimming took 5 bases from V and 5 from J; bases not matched to a gene: 4.

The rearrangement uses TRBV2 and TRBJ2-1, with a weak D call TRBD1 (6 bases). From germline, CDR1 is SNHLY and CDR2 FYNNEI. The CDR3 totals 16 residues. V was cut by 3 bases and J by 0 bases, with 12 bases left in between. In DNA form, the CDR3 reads TGTGCCAGCAGTGACCAGGGGCGTATCTCCTACAATGAGCAGTTCTTC. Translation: CASSDQGRISYNEQFF.

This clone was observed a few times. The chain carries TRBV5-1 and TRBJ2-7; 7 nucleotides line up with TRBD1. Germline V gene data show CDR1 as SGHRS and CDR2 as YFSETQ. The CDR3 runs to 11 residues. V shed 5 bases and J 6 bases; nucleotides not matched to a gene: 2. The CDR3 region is CASRTGAEQYF. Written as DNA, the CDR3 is TGCGCCAGCAGAACAGGGGCCGAGCAGTACTTC. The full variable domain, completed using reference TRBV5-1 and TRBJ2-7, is KAGVTQTPRYLIKTRGQQVTLSCSPISGHRSVSWYQQTPGQGLQFLFEYFSETQRNKGNFPGRFSGRQFSNSRSEMNVSTLELGDSALYLCASRTGAEQYFGPGTRLTVT.

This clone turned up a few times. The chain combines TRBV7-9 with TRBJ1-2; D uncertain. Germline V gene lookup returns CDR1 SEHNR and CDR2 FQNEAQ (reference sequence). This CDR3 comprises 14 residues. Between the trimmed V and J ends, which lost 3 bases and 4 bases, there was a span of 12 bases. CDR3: CASSFAPAGYGYTF. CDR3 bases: TGTGCCAGCAGCTTTGCCCCAGCCGGCTATGGCTACACCTTC.

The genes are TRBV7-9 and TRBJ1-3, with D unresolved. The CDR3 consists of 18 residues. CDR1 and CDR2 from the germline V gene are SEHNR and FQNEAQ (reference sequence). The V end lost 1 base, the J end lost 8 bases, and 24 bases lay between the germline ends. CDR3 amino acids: CASSLGEEGSNLMYTIYF. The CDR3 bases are TGTGCCAGCAGCTTAGGGGAGGAAGGTTCTAACCTTATGTACACCATATATTTT.